The rows below give T cell receptor beta chains drawn from one sample of a study of OX40 agonist ivuxolimab in advanced cancers. The method was immunoSEQ multiplex PCR; TCRdb's version includes in-frame clones alone and lacks a portion of them. The sample shows 23,000 or so clones, around 84% of them seen only once. The sequences come from CD4+ or CD8+ T cells sorted from blood, collected in a trial of the OX40 agonist ivuxolimab. These receptors were collected from an adult with an advanced solid tumor such as melanoma, head and neck, liver or kidney cancer. CDR3s include the opening cysteine and the closing phenylalanine or tryptophan. The D gene is left open where the match is weak. Clone size is shown for a subset of rows, as once, few, many or a class of expanded clone.

V gene	D gene	J gene	clone size	CDR3 DNA	CDR3 protein
TRBV4-3	NA	TRBJ1-2	NA	TGCGCCAGCAGCCAAGATATACAGAACTATGGCTACACCTTC	CASSQDIQNYGYTF
TRBV6-1	NA	TRBJ1-2	NA	TGTGCCAGCAGTGAAGCCTCGCGGGGTACCTATGGCTACACCTTC	CASSEASRGTYGYTF
TRBV27	NA	TRBJ1-5	once	TGTGCCAGCAGTTTACAGTTGCGTCAGCCCCAGCATTTT	CASSLQLRQPQHF
TRBV4-2	TRBD1	TRBJ2-7	NA	TGTGCCAGCAGCTTCGTGGACAGGGTTAACTACGAGCAGTACTTC	CASSFVDRVNYEQYF
TRBV7-3	NA	TRBJ2-1	NA	TGTGCCAGCAGCTTAAGTCTAGCTCCTAGCAATGAGCAGTTCTTC	CASSLSLAPSNEQFF
TRBV4-2	TRBD2	TRBJ2-3	once	TGTGCCAGCAGCCAAGATCGGGCCCAGCGGGGGAACACAGATACGCAGTATTTT	CASSQDRAQRGNTDTQYF
TRBV11-3	TRBD1	TRBJ2-5	NA	TGTGCCAGCAGCCCGACTCAGGGGGCCGCCGGTAAGACCCAGTACTTC	CASSPTQGAAGKTQYF
TRBV19	NA	TRBJ1-2	NA	TGTGCCAGTAAAGGCTACACCTTC	CASKGYTF
TRBV9	NA	TRBJ2-5	NA	TGTGCCAGCAGCGTAGATTCAGGGTGGGAGACCCAGTACTTC	CASSVDSGWETQYF
TRBV18	TRBD1	TRBJ2-5	NA	TGTGCCAGCTCACCCGGGACAGGGAACCAAGAGACCCAGTACTTC	CASSPGTGNQETQYF